Below, one TCR beta chain is given with its context. Repertoires were generated with immunoSEQ multiplex PCR, while TCRdb's copy carries only in-frame clones and drops some. The table records just over 95,000 clones, roughly 82% of them present only once. The germline V and J ends were trimmed by 1 base and 9 bases, with 13 bases remaining between them. This CDR3 region has 15 residues. Germline V CDR1 and CDR2: SGHTA, FQGNSA. The data belong to a study of blood T cell repertoires in COVID-19. The TCR originated in an elderly man with acute or convalescent COVID-19. This sequence joins TRBV7-2 and TRBJ1-6; a weak D match, TRBD1 (6 bases). Sequencing was carried out using peripheral blood. CDR3 sequence reads: CASSLEGGISSPLHF. In DNA, the CDR3 is TGTGCCAGCAGCTTAGAGGGGGGGATTAGTTCACCCCTCCACTTT.